This TCR beta chain was obtained from a study of siplizumab effects on memory and regulatory T cells. Germline CDR1 is SGHNT and CDR2 is YYREEE (reference sequence). Trimming stripped 4 bases from V and 6 bases from J, with 9 bases between. This CDR3 is 12 amino acids long. Study results and caveats: Only a minority of proliferating CD4+ or CD8+ clones had an assignable naive or memory phenotype, with roughly 80-96% lacking one.

Unstimulated naive, memory, effector memory and TEMRA subsets from three donor pairs were sequenced. Turning to this clone: What it recognizes is unknown.

Data came from immunoSEQ multiplex PCR; TCRdb stores just in-frame clones and leaves some out. The sample contains about 64,000 clones, around 96% of which appear only once. Sequenced: naive CD8+ T cells sorted from blood. V is TRBV5-4 and J is TRBJ2-3; maybe TRBD2 (5 bases). The clonotype originates from a human donor in good health. The CDR3 nucleotides read TGTGCCAGCAGCAATGAGCGGGATACGCAGTATTTT. This sequence encodes CASSNERDTQYF. The full variable domain, rest sourced from reference TRBV5-4 and TRBJ2-3, is ETGVTQSPTHLIKTRGQQVTLRCSSQSGHNTVSWYQQALGQGPQFIFQYYREEENGRGNFPPRFSGLQFPNYSSELNVNALELDDSALYLCASSNERDTQYFGPGTRLTVL.